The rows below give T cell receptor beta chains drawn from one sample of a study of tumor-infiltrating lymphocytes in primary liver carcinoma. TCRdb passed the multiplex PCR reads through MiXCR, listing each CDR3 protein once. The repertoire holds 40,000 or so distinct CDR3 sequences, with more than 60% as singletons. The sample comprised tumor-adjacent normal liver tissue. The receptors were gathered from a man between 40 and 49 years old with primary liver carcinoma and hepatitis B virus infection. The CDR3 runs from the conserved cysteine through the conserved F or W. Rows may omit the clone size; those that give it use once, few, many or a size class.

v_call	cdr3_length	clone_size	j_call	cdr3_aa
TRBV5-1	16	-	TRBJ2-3	CASDLNGRGSTDTQYF
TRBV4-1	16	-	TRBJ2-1	CASSHNRDRSSNEQFF
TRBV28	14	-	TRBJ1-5	CARSLTGGTQLQHF
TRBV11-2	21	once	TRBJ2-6	CASSMEGDRGISLSGAKVLTF
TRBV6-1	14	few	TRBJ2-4	CASSEGTGSAIQYF
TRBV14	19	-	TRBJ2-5	CASSQGSGRGAYFGGTQYF
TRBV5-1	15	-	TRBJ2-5	CASSLDSGNQETQYF
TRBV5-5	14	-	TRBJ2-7	CTSSLVSREGEQYF
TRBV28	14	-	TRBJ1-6	CVSSLGQYNSPLHF
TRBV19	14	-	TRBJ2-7	CASMTGSGPYEQYF
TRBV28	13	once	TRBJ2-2	CASSMPPTGELFF
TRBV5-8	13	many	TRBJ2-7	CASSLDPDYEQYF
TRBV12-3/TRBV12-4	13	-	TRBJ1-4	CAGSLARTEKLFF
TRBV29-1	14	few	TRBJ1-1	CSVLPSGRNIEAFF
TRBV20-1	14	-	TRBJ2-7	CSARVGDSSYEQYF
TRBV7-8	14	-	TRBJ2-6	CATDYVSSANALTF
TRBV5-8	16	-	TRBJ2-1	CTSSSGLTGLYNEQFF
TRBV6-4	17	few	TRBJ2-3	CASSPRTSGSPTDTQYF
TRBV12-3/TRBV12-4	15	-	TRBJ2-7	CATVTRDRGCYERYF
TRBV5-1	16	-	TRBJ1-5	CASSWGEQGVNLLQHF
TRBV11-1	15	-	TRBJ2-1	CARSDSRSSYNDQFF
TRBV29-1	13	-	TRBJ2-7	CSVESDRDNEQYF
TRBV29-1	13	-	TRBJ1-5	CNVLEQSNQPQHF
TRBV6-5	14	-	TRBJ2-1	CVSSQVGGVVERFF
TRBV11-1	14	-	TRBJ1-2	CTSTLTGVSYGYTF
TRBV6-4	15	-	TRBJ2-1	CASSAEPPTMHEQFF
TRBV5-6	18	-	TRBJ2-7	CASSHGLAGVANSYEQYF
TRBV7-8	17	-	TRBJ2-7	CASNLKGGTTITLEQYF
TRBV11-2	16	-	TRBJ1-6	CASSLSRGRLGSPLHF
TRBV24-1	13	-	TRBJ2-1	CATRLGDQTEQFF
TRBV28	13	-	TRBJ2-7	CASSLIGSYEQYF
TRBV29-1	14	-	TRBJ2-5	CSVEDGTPHETQYF
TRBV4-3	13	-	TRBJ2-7	CASSPEQRYEHYF
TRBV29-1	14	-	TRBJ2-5	CSFEDVGQGETQYF
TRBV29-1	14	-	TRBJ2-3	CSVPGVLLTDTQCF
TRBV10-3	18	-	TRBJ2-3	CAISAFSMTNVGTDTQYF
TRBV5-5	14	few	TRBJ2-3	CASSPEWGPDAQYF